The 2 T cell receptor beta chains below all came from one sample that was sequenced in a study of patients and donors after allogeneic stem cell transplantation. Via MiXCR, TCRdb re-called the RT-PCR reads, giving one row per CDR3 protein. Of some 160,000 distinct CDR3 sequences listed, about a quarter are singletons. The sequenced sample was blood, either unsorted or a sorted T cell fraction (not recorded which). Receptors were obtained from a human donor who was either an allogeneic HSCT recipient or a stem cell or donor lymphocyte infusion donor (not recorded which). It is not recorded whose cells these are; they may come from a transplant donor.

In this sample, this clonotype turned up many times. The chain recombines TRBV20-1 with TRBJ1-2, with a tentative D call TRBD1 (6 bases). V was trimmed by 4 bases and J by 3 bases, leaving 15 bases between them. From germline, CDR1 is DFQATT and CDR2 SNEGSKA (reference sequence). The CDR3 has 14 amino acids. DNA for the CDR3: TGCAGTGCTATGGCCTTCGGGACACACTATGGCTACACCTTC. It encodes CSAMAFGTHYGYTF.

This clonotype was picked up a small number of times. The J gene is TRBJ1-3, the V gene TRBV10-3, with D possibly TRBD1 on 5 matching bases. The V end lost 0 bases, the J end lost 0 bases, and 6 bases lay between the germline ends. Germline CDR1 and CDR2: ENHRY and SYGVKD. The CDR3 consists of 15 residues. DNA for the CDR3: TGTGCCATCAGTGAGTCGAGGGGCTCTGGAAACACCATATATTTT. This encodes CAISESRGSGNTIYF.